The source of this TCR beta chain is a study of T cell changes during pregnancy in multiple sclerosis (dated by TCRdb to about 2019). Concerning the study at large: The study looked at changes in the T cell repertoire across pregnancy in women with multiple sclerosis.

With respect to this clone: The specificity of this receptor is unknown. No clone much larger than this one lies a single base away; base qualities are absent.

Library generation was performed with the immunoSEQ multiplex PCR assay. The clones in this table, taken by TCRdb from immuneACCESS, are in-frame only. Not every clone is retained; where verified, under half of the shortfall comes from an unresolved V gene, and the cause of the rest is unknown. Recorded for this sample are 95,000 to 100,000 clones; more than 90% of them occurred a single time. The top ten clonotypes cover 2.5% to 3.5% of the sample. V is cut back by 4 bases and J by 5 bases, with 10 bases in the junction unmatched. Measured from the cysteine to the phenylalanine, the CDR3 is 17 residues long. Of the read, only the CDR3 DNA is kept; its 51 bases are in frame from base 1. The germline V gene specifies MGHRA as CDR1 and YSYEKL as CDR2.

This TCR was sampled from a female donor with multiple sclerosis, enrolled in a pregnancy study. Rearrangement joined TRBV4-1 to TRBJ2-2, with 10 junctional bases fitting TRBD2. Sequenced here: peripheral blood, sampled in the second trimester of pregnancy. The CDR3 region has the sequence CASSPGLADPGTGELFF. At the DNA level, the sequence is TGCGCCAGCAGCCCCGGACTAGCGGACCCTGGGACCGGGGAGCTGTTTTTT.